This is a list of T cell receptor beta chains from one sample in a study of blood T cell repertoires in COVID-19. Produced via immunoSEQ multiplex PCR; TCRdb's table is partial and in-frame only. The sample has 50,000 to 70,000 clones; 60% to 85% are singletons. The sequenced material came from peripheral blood. The receptors shown here come from a human donor in a cohort sampled during active COVID-19. Each CDR3 is given with its conserved first and last residue. D genes are given only for firm matches. Not all rows give a size; the values are once, few, many and, for expanded clones, a class.

D gene	V gene	J gene	clone size	CDR3 protein	CDR3 DNA
-	TRBV6-2/TRBV6-3	TRBJ1-5	few	CASNYQWRGNQPQHF	TGTGCCAGCAATTACCAATGGAGAGGCAATCAGCCCCAGCATTTT
-	TRBV3-1/TRBV3-2	TRBJ2-7	once	CASSRQYEQYF	TGTGCCAGCAGCCGACAGTACGAGCAGTACTTC
-	TRBV5-4	TRBJ1-4	-	CASSSGGSNEKLFF	TGTGCCAGCAGCTCCGGGGGGTCTAATGAAAAACTGTTTTTT
TRBD2	TRBV7-9	TRBJ2-7	-	CASSSTGGDSYEQYF	TGTGCCAGCAGCTCCACGGGGGGAGACTCCTACGAGCAGTACTTC
-	TRBV6-2/TRBV6-3	TRBJ2-7	medium-sized	CASSRFSYEQYF	TGTGCCAGCAGTCGGTTCTCCTACGAGCAGTACTTC
-	TRBV7-2	TRBJ2-5	-	CASSPVGGKQETQYF	TGTGCCAGCAGCCCCGTGGGGGGTAAACAAGAGACCCAGTACTTC
-	TRBV11-1	TRBJ2-7	-	CASSLQSSGSFYEQYF	TGTGCCAGCAGCTTACAAAGCTCCGGGAGCTTCTACGAGCAGTACTTC
-	TRBV5-1	TRBJ2-7	-	CASSWVGTLKSYEQYF	TGCGCCAGCAGCTGGGTAGGGACACTCAAATCCTACGAGCAGTACTTC
TRBD1	TRBV6-1	TRBJ1-1	-	CASSDRDRWDMNTEAFF	TGTGCCAGCAGTGACCGGGACAGGTGGGACATGAACACTGAAGCTTTCTTT
TRBD1	TRBV7-9	TRBJ1-2	-	CASSLAGTGGGRGYTF	TGTGCCAGCAGCTTAGCTGGGACAGGGGGAGGTCGTGGCTACACCTTC
TRBD2	TRBV7-9	TRBJ2-1	once	CASSPQGLALLNEQFF	TGTGCCAGCAGCCCCCAAGGACTAGCCTTACTCAATGAGCAGTTCTTC
-	TRBV4-1	TRBJ1-2	once	CASSQDRDINYGYTF	TGCGCCAGCAGCCAAGACCGGGACATTAACTATGGCTACACCTTC
TRBD2	TRBV7-9	TRBJ2-7	-	CASSLGSSGNYEQYF	TGTGCCAGCAGCTTAGGATCTAGCGGGAACTACGAGCAGTACTTC
TRBD1	TRBV7-9	TRBJ1-2	few	CASSIQGPLGGYTF	TGTGCCAGCAGCATACAGGGGCCCCTCGGTGGCTACACCTTC
TRBD2	TRBV9	TRBJ2-5	-	CASSVGGLASGKETQYF	TGTGCCAGCAGCGTAGGGGGGTTGGCTAGCGGGAAAGAGACCCAGTACTTC
-	TRBV7-2	TRBJ1-2	few	CASTQSGAGYGYTF	TGTGCCAGCACCCAAAGCGGGGCAGGCTATGGCTACACCTTC
-	TRBV6-5	TRBJ1-1	-	CASSYAGRLNTEAFF	TGTGCCAGCAGTTACGCGGGCAGATTGAACACTGAAGCTTTCTTT
TRBD1	TRBV5-5	TRBJ1-5	-	CASRLAGGEGPQHF	TGTGCCAGCAGGCTGGCAGGGGGAGAAGGGCCCCAGCATTTT
TRBD2	TRBV3-1/TRBV3-2	TRBJ2-7	few	CASSQPLGLADSYEQYF	TGTGCCAGCAGCCAACCTCTTGGACTAGCGGACTCCTACGAGCAGTACTTC
TRBD1	TRBV4-2	TRBJ1-1	-	CASSQGGGGEAFF	TGTGCCAGCAGCCAAGGAGGAGGGGGCGAAGCTTTCTTT
TRBD1	TRBV5-6	TRBJ2-5	-	CASSSRTGNQETQYF	TGTGCCAGCAGCTCAAGGACAGGGAACCAAGAGACCCAGTACTTC
-	TRBV30	TRBJ1-5	once	CAWSKGGAWAKQPQHF	TGTGCCTGGAGTAAGGGGGGGGCATGGGCCAAACAGCCCCAGCATTTT
TRBD1	TRBV6-4	TRBJ2-3	-	CATGTGGTDTQYF	TGTGCCACCGGGACAGGGGGCACAGATACGCAGTATTTT
-	TRBV6-1	TRBJ2-1	few	CASSEGRHEQFF	TGTGCCAGCAGTGAAGGGAGGCATGAGCAGTTCTTC
-	TRBV12-5	TRBJ2-7	once	CASGLLGAGYEQYF	TGTGCTAGTGGTTTGCTCGGTGCGGGGTACGAGCAGTACTTC
-	TRBV11-2	TRBJ2-7	-	CASSYSRAGPREQYF	TGTGCCAGCAGCTACTCCAGGGCAGGGCCTCGGGAGCAGTACTTC
-	TRBV12-3/TRBV12-4	TRBJ1-6	-	CASSLNSSPLHF	TGTGCCAGCAGTTTAAATAGTTCACCCCTCCACTTT
-	TRBV14	TRBJ2-6	few	CASSRQYSGANVLTF	TGTGCCAGCAGCCGACAGTACTCTGGGGCCAACGTCCTGACTTTC
TRBD2	TRBV27	TRBJ2-7	-	CASRLGLAGDGFYEQYF	TGTGCCAGCAGGCTGGGACTAGCGGGAGACGGATTCTACGAGCAGTACTTC
TRBD1	TRBV5-4	TRBJ2-7	medium-sized	CASSLARDRANEQYF	TGTGCCAGCAGCTTGGCCAGGGACAGGGCCAACGAGCAGTACTTC
-	TRBV4-1	TRBJ2-7	-	CASSQGRDGAYEQYF	TGCGCCAGCAGCCAAGGGAGGGACGGGGCCTACGAGCAGTACTTC
TRBD1	TRBV19	TRBJ1-6	once	CASSRDRADSPLHF	TGTGCCAGTAGTAGAGACAGGGCTGACTCACCCCTCCACTTT
TRBD1	TRBV19	TRBJ2-7	-	CASSDDWGQGMSEQYF	TGTGCCAGTAGTGACGACTGGGGACAGGGCATGTCCGAGCAGTACTTC
TRBD1	TRBV27	TRBJ1-6	-	CASASHRRTGGGSPLHF	TGTGCCAGCGCCAGCCACCGCCGGACAGGGGGAGGATCACCCCTCCACTTT
TRBD1	TRBV5-1	TRBJ2-5	-	CASWDREETQYF	TGCGCCAGCTGGGACAGGGAAGAGACCCAGTACTTC
TRBD1	TRBV11-2	TRBJ2-7	-	CASSQGVAYEQYF	TGTGCCAGCAGCCAGGGGGTAGCCTACGAGCAGTACTTC
-	TRBV5-1	TRBJ1-1	-	CASSAGGTEAFF	TGCGCCAGCAGCGCGGGAGGGACTGAAGCTTTCTTT
TRBD2	TRBV11-1	TRBJ2-3	-	CASSHPLAGASDTQYF	TGTGCCAGCAGCCACCCCCTAGCGGGGGCATCAGATACGCAGTATTTT
TRBD1	TRBV3-1/TRBV3-2	TRBJ2-7	-	CASSQVQGVRNEQYF	TGTGCCAGCAGCCAAGTACAGGGGGTTAGGAACGAGCAGTACTTC
TRBD2	TRBV19	TRBJ2-7	-	CASSLGSGTSFYEQYF	TGTGCCAGTAGTCTAGGCTCCGGGACTAGTTTTTACGAGCAGTACTTC
TRBD2	TRBV7-9	TRBJ2-1	-	CASSPGLAEYNEQFF	TGTGCCAGCAGCCCGGGACTAGCGGAATACAATGAGCAGTTCTTC
TRBD2	TRBV7-2	TRBJ2-2	-	CASSSRGGRRKNTGELFF	TGTGCCAGCAGCTCGCGGGGGGGACGGCGGAAGAACACCGGGGAGCTGTTTTTT
-	TRBV27	TRBJ1-1	-	CASSQRGSTEAFF	TGTGCCAGCAGTCAGAGGGGGAGCACTGAAGCTTTCTTT
-	TRBV6-2/TRBV6-3	TRBJ1-5	-	CASSSGLVENQPQHF	TGTGCCAGCAGTTCAGGATTAGTTGAAAATCAGCCCCAGCATTTT
-	TRBV27	TRBJ1-1	-	CASTPLSGGTEAFF	TGTGCCAGCACCCCTCTTTCGGGGGGGACTGAAGCTTTCTTT
-	TRBV25-1	TRBJ1-2	-	CATGEGGSWGYTF	TGTGCCACGGGAGAGGGCGGTTCGTGGGGCTACACCTTC
TRBD1	TRBV5-1	TRBJ1-1	-	CASSLTGEVTEAFF	TGCGCCAGCAGCTTGACAGGGGAGGTCACTGAAGCTTTCTTT
TRBD1	TRBV5-1	TRBJ1-5	-	CASSLGTGRNQPQHF	TGCGCCAGCAGCTTAGGGACAGGGCGGAATCAGCCCCAGCATTTT
TRBD1	TRBV27	TRBJ2-7	once	CASSSQGTGGRHEQYF	TGTGCCAGCAGTTCCCAGGGGACAGGGGGCCGCCACGAGCAGTACTTC
-	TRBV6-4	TRBJ1-4	-	CASSDSGGGGEKLFF	TGTGCCAGCAGTGACTCGGGAGGAGGAGGAGAAAAACTGTTTTTT
-	TRBV4-1	TRBJ1-2	-	CASSQVPQRASYGYTF	TGCGCCAGCAGCCAAGTCCCCCAGCGGGCTAGTTATGGCTACACCTTC
TRBD2	TRBV27	TRBJ2-7	-	CASSPSGTSGRSQYF	TGTGCCAGCAGCCCTTCCGGGACTAGCGGGAGATCGCAGTACTTC
-	TRBV23-1	TRBJ1-6	few	CASRGSPLHF	TGCGCCAGCCGGGGGTCACCCCTCCACTTT